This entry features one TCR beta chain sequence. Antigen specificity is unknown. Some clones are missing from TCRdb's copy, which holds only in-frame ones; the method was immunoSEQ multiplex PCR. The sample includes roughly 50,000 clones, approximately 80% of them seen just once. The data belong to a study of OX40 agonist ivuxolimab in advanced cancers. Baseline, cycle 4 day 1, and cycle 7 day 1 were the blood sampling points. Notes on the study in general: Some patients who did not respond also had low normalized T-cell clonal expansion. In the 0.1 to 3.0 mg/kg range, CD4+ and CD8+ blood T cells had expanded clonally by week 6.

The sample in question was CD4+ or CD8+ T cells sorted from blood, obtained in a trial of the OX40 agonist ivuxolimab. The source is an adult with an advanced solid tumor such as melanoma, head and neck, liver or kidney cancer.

CDR3 coding DNA: TGCGCCAGCAGCCGTGCCGGGACAGAAGAGACCCAGTACTTC. It codes for CASSRAGTEETQYF. The chain has TRBV5-1 and TRBJ2-5, with TRBD1 identical over 7 bases. V lost 4 bases to trimming and J lost 3 bases; unmatched junction nucleotides: 6. The CDR3 is made up of 14 amino acids. Germline CDR1 reads SGHRS; CDR2 reads YFSETQ.